The 24 T cell receptor beta chains in this list originate from one sample, sequenced in a study of a mutant IDH1 vaccine in newly diagnosed glioma. Antigens for these TCRs are unknown. Documented time point: week 11, during vaccination. Vaccination comprised doses that each held 300 ug of mutant IDH1 20-mer peptide, plus topical imiquimod. The method was immunoSEQ multiplex PCR; TCRdb's version includes in-frame clones alone and lacks a portion of them. The sample yields about 120,000 clones, roughly 75% seen once. The sequences come from PBMCs, collected from a glioma patient whose treatment included an IDH1 peptide vaccine. Receptors were obtained from a man in his forties with glioma.

V is TRBV6-1 and J is TRBJ2-5; 9 bases align to TRBD2. The CDR3 has 15 residues. Germline-derived CDR1 and CDR2 are MNHNS and SASEGT. V shed 4 bases and J 5 bases; nucleotides not matched to a gene: 8. The CDR3 loop reads CASSAAGTSLETQYF. The CDR3 nucleotides read TGTGCCAGCAGTGCAGCGGGGACTAGCTTGGAGACCCAGTACTTC.

The chain uses TRBV7-9 and TRBJ2-5; 7 bases match TRBD1. Trimming at V came to 5 bases and at J to 4 bases, leaving 13 bases not matched to a gene. This CDR3 has 16 residues. In germline, CDR1 is SEHNR, CDR2 FQNEAQ (reference sequence). The CDR3 DNA reads as TGTGCCAGCAGCCACCCGGGACAGTCCACGGGAGAGACCCAGTACTTC. It encodes CASSHPGQSTGETQYF.

This clone was observed a few times. This chain uses TRBV27 with TRBJ2-7; no reliable D call. CDR1 and CDR2 from the germline V gene are MNHEY and SMNVEV (reference sequence). Trimming stripped 3 bases from V and 7 bases from J, with 16 bases between. There are 14 residues in the CDR3. CDR3 residues: CASSFGLPSGEQYF. As DNA, the CDR3 is TGTGCCAGCAGTTTCGGGCTACCCTCTGGAGAGCAGTACTTC.

The rearrangement uses TRBV29-1 and TRBJ2-2; D is unresolved. Trimming took 7 bases from V and 3 from J, leaving 15 bases between them. This CDR3 contains 14 residues. Germline CDR1 and CDR2: SQVTM and ANQGSEA. CDR3 protein: CSGRLGLDTGELFF. CDR3 sequence (DNA): TGCAGCGGAAGACTGGGGTTAGACACCGGGGAGCTGTTTTTT.

CDR3 region: CASSQERQGAREQYF. In DNA form, the CDR3 reads TGTGCCAGCAGCCAAGAAAGACAGGGGGCAAGGGAGCAGTACTTC. The chain is built from TRBV14 and TRBJ2-7; 10 bases are shared with TRBD1. Germline V gives CDR1 SGHDN, CDR2 FVKESK. The CDR3 has 15 residues. Trimming took 0 bases from V and 7 from J; bases not matched to a gene: 6.

The rearrangement joins TRBV7-2 to TRBJ1-5; the D is unclear. The CDR3 spans 12 residues. V dropped 5 bases and J dropped 11 bases, with 13 bases sitting between them. Germline CDR1 is SGHTA and CDR2 is FQGNSA. The CDR3 nucleotides are TGTGCCAGCAGCACCGGACTCGAGTCCCAGCATTTT. Translation gives CASSTGLESQHF.

This clone was seen a handful of times. The chain uses TRBV18 and TRBJ1-1; D ambiguous. Germline assignment: CDR1 KGHSH and CDR2 LQKENI. V lost 3 bases, J lost 2 bases, and 4 bases lay in between. CDR3 size: 12 residues. The CDR3 sequence is CASSPFNTEAFF. Here the CDR3 DNA reads TGTGCCAGCTCACCGTTTAACACTGAAGCTTTCTTT.

The V and J genes are TRBV19 and TRBJ2-5; 9 positions match TRBD1. J lost 2 bases, V lost 4 bases, and 5 bases had no gene match. Germline V gives CDR1 LNHDA, CDR2 SQIVND (reference sequence). This CDR3 comprises 15 residues. CDR3 coding DNA: TGTGCCAGTAGTACCGGGACAGGGCCTCAAGAGACCCAGTACTTC. It translates to CASSTGTGPQETQYF.

The CDR3 sequence is CASSARVSGGNQPQHF. Here the CDR3 DNA reads TGTGCCAGCAGCGCTCGGGTCTCAGGAGGCAATCAGCCCCAGCATTTT. The J gene is TRBJ1-5, the V gene TRBV7-2; the D is unclear. Trimming pared 5 bases from V and 2 bases from J, leaving 16 bases between. CDR1 is SGHTA and CDR2 is FQGNSA in the germline V gene. The CDR3 contains 16 residues.

On this clone itself: The sample has other DNA sequences that encode this CDR3 too. The chain links TRBV4-3 to TRBJ2-7; D may be TRBD1 or TRBD2 (5 bases each). The CDR3 extends over 15 amino acids. CDR1 and CDR2 (germline): LGHNA, YSLEER. Between the trimmed V and J ends, which lost 0 bases and 1 base, there was a span of 10 bases. CDR3 sequence reads: CASSQDSGSSYEQYF. DNA for the CDR3: TGCGCCAGCAGCCAAGATTCAGGGAGTTCCTACGAGCAGTACTTC.

The V call is TRBV30, the J call TRBJ2-1; TRBD1 agrees at 10 bases. V shed 8 bases, J shed 3 bases, and the junction held 7 bases outside the gene matches. Per the germline V gene, CDR1 is GTSNPN and CDR2 is SVGIG (reference sequence). The CDR3 covers 14 residues. In nucleotides, the CDR3 is TGTGCCGGCTCCGGGACAGGGGACTACAATGAGCAGTTCTTC. Protein sequence: CAGSGTGDYNEQFF.

This clone showed up just once. The rearrangement joins TRBV5-5 to TRBJ1-6; D uncertain. Germline V lookup: CDR1 SGHKS, CDR2 YYEKEE (reference sequence). V was trimmed by 4 bases and J by 3 bases, leaving 14 bases between them. The CDR3 has 16 residues. CDR3 in amino acids: CASSLETAIYNSPLHF. In nucleotides, the CDR3 is TGTGCCAGCAGCCTGGAGACCGCAATCTATAATTCACCCCTCCACTTT.

Only a few counts were recorded for this clone. The chain combines TRBV19 with TRBJ2-1, with TRBD2 as a possible D gene (5 bases). Deletions cut 4 bases from V and 6 bases from J, with 7 bases between. The germline CDR1 and CDR2 sequences are LNHDA and SQIVND (reference sequence). The CDR3 spans 12 residues. CDR3 sequence: CASSNSGNEQFF. The CDR3 DNA is TGTGCCAGTAGTAACAGCGGCAATGAGCAGTTCTTC.

The CDR3 protein is CASSLVQGVDSPLHF. In DNA, the CDR3 is TGTGCCAGCAGCTTGGTGCAGGGTGTCGATTCACCCCTCCACTTT. The chain has TRBV5-4 and TRBJ1-6, with D possibly TRBD1 on 5 matching bases. CDR3 size: 15 residues. The germline V and J ends were trimmed by 0 bases and 8 bases, with 12 bases remaining between them. CDR1 and CDR2 (germline): SGHNT, YYREEE (reference sequence).

This clone was detected a few times. The chain has TRBV19 and TRBJ1-1, with a tentative D call TRBD1 (6 bases). CDR3 length equals 14 residues. CDR1 and CDR2 (germline): LNHDA, SQIVND (reference sequence). Trimming shortened V by 4 bases and J by 2 bases, and 11 bases separated the two germline ends. Written as DNA, the CDR3 is TGTGCCAGTAGTAGGGACACCCGAAACACTGAAGCTTTCTTT. Translated: CASSRDTRNTEAFF.

The chain combines TRBV5-4 with TRBJ2-3, with 12 bases fitting TRBD1. The CDR3 extends over 15 amino acids. The germline V gene encodes CDR1 SGHNT and CDR2 YYREEE (reference sequence). Unmatched junction bases numbered 3, after V lost 3 bases and J lost 4 bases. The chain's CDR3 is CASSSGTGGSDTQYF. For the CDR3, the DNA is TGTGCCAGCAGCTCCGGGACAGGGGGCTCAGATACGCAGTATTTT.

V is TRBV27 and J is TRBJ2-2, with 9 bases that match TRBD1. From germline, CDR1 is MNHEY and CDR2 SMNVEV (reference sequence). The CDR3 length is 16 residues. V trimming: 4 bases; J trimming: 0 bases; junction bases outside the gene matches: 3. The CDR3 nucleotides are TGTGCCAGCAGTTCGACAGGGGGACCGAACACCGGGGAGCTGTTTTTT. The encoded protein is CASSSTGGPNTGELFF.

V is TRBV2 and J is TRBJ2-5; TRBD1 might be the D (5 bases). The CDR3 spans 13 residues. Germline lookup yields CDR1 SNHLY and CDR2 FYNNEI. The ends were cut back, 5 bases at V and 2 bases at J, with 9 bases in the middle. CDR3 region: CASSWGPQETQYF. The CDR3 DNA reads as TGTGCCAGCAGTTGGGGCCCGCAAGAGACCCAGTACTTC.

The rearrangement uses TRBV28 and TRBJ2-7; 15 positions match TRBD2. The CDR3 contains 15 residues. V was pared by 5 bases and J by 7 bases, with 6 bases of the junction left unmatched. CDR1 is MDHEN, CDR2 SYDVKM, per germline. The CDR3 loop reads CASSAGTSGRREQYF. The CDR3 DNA follows: TGTGCCAGCAGTGCAGGGACTAGCGGGAGGCGAGAGCAGTACTTC. Filled out from reference TRBV28 and TRBJ2-7, the complete variable domain reads DVKVTQSSRYLVKRTGEKVFLECVQDMDHENMFWYRQDPGLGLRLIYFSYDVKMKEKGDIPEGYSVSREKKERFSLILESASTNQTSMYLCASSAGTSGRREQYFGPGTRLTVT.

The V and J genes are TRBV11-2 and TRBJ2-7; D tentatively reads TRBD1 or TRBD2 (5 bases each). Deletions cut 3 bases from V and 2 bases from J, with 11 bases between. In germline, CDR1 is SGHAT, CDR2 FQNNGV. The CDR3 runs 14 residues. Here the CDR3 DNA reads TGTGCCAGCAGCTTTTCCGGGACGCCCTACGAGCAGTACTTC. It codes for CASSFSGTPYEQYF.

The rearrangement uses TRBV28 and TRBJ2-5; the match to TRBD2 covers 7 bases. Trimming removed 6 bases from V and 4 bases from J; junction bases left unmatched: 2. Per the germline V gene, CDR1 is MDHEN and CDR2 is SYDVKM. The CDR3 contains 12 residues. DNA of the CDR3: TGTGCCAGCAGACCGGGGGGAGAGACCCAGTACTTC. Amino acid sequence: CASRPGGETQYF. Full variable domain (rest looked up from reference TRBV28 and TRBJ2-5): DVKVTQSSRYLVKRTGEKVFLECVQDMDHENMFWYRQDPGLGLRLIYFSYDVKMKEKGDIPEGYSVSREKKERFSLILESASTNQTSMYLCASRPGGETQYFGPGTRLLVL.

Worth noting for this clone: Its ends do not fully match the called genes, so a read error is possible. In the same sample, other DNA sequences code for this CDR3. This sequence joins TRBV5-1 and TRBJ1-1; no clear D. Germline CDR1 is SGHRS and CDR2 is YFSETQ. The CDR3 has 14 amino acids. The CDR3 spells CASSLSDINTEAFF. DNA for the CDR3: TGCGCCAGCAGCCTCTCCGACATAAACACTGAAGCCTTCTTT.

The chain uses TRBV6-1 and TRBJ1-2, with TRBD1 matching over 9 bases. From germline, CDR1 is MNHNS and CDR2 SASEGT. J lost 2 bases, V lost 5 bases, and 3 bases had no gene match. The CDR3 is made up of 14 amino acids. The CDR3 DNA reads as TGTGCCAGCAGTCGGGGGACAGGGAACTATGGCTACACCTTC. Protein sequence: CASSRGTGNYGYTF.

This clone was picked up one time. The chain links TRBV19 to TRBJ2-1, with 11 bases that match TRBD2. Looked up from germline, CDR1 is LNHDA and CDR2 is SQIVND (reference sequence). Losses at the gene ends were 7 bases for V and 10 bases for J; bases not matched to a gene: 9. The CDR3 consists of 14 residues. The DNA of the CDR3 is TGTGCCAGTAATAGCGGGAGGGCCTTAGGAGAGCAGTTCTTC. Its translation: CASNSGRALGEQFF.